This T cell receptor beta chain derives from a study of blood T cell repertoires in COVID-19. Study at large: The cDNA or gDNA used as material had been derived from T cells, B-cell-depleted T cells, or PBMCs.

Germline V CDR1 and CDR2: MDHEN, SYDVKM. CDR3 size: 12 residues. Trimming stripped 8 bases from V and 0 bases from J, with 7 bases between. In the original analysis: The authors estimated nucleated cell counts from reference gene primer amplification. Using immunoSEQ multiplex PCR, the repertoire was profiled, and TCRdb retains in-frame clones only, with some absent. V and J calls and clone size are as listed in that table; D and trimming were resolved from the DNA. The sample lists 220,000 or so clones, roughly 85% seen once, with 2.9% in the top ten. The J gene is TRBJ1-2, the V gene TRBV28; possibly TRBD1 for D (5 bases). Sequences were obtained from peripheral blood. The TCR comes from a man in his fifties or sixties who had recovered from COVID-19. CDR3 residues: CASDRANYGYTF. The CDR3 DNA reads as TGTGCCAGCGACAGAGCTAACTATGGCTACACCTTC.